This T cell receptor (beta chain) was found in a study of T cell changes during pregnancy in multiple sclerosis (dated by TCRdb to the late 2010s). Turning to the overall study: Changes in the T cell repertoire over the course of pregnancy were examined in this study in women with multiple sclerosis.

The library was generated by the immunoSEQ multiplex PCR assay. As stored in TCRdb, this immuneACCESS dataset retains in-frame rearrangements with V and J assigned. A fraction of the clones does not appear; measured against another copy, unresolved V genes explain less than half of the discrepancy, and the remainder lacks a known reason. Recorded for this sample are 65,000 to 80,000 clones; 93% of them occurred a single time. Of the sample, 2.5% to 3% falls within the top ten clones. Comments on this clone: Which antigen it targets is not known. No base quality information exists; no much larger clone differs at one position.

Relative to germline, V is 0 bases shorter and J is 0 bases shorter, with 14 bases between their ends. Its CDR3 holds 18 amino acids, cysteine through phenylalanine. CDR3 DNA is the only sequence kept; it has 54 bases, read in frame from the first base. The chain uses TRBV23-1 and TRBJ2-2; a tentative D match to TRBD2 spans 5 bases. TRBV23-1 is flagged as an ORF with uncertain function. This clonotype was sampled from a female donor with multiple sclerosis, enrolled in a pregnancy study. The sample was peripheral blood, taken in the second trimester of pregnancy. The CDR3 region reads CASSQSREGQANTGELFF. The nucleotide sequence is TGCGCCAGCAGTCAATCGAGGGAAGGGCAGGCGAACACCGGGGAGCTGTTTTTT.